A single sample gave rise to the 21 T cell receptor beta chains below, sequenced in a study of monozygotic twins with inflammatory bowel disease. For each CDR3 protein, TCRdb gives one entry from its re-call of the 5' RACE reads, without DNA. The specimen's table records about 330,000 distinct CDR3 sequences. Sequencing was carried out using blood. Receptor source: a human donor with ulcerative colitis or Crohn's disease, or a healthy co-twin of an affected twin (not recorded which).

The CDR3: CTSSRRVGIDIQYF. The chain carries TRBV1 and TRBJ2-4; the D call from TCRdb, TRBD1, cannot be confirmed without DNA. TRBV1 is a recognized pseudogene. There are 14 residues in the CDR3.

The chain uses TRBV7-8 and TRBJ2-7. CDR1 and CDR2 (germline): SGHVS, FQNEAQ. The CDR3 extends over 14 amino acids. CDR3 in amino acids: CASSLRMASWEQYF. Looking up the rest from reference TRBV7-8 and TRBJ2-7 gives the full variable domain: GAGVSQSPRYKVAKRGQDVALRCDPISGHVSLFWYQQALGQGPEFLTYFQNEAQLDKSGLPSDRFFAERPEGSVSTLKIQRTQQEDSAVYLCASSLRMASWEQYFGPGTRLTVT.

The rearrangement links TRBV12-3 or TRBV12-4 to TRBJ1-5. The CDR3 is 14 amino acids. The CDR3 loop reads CASSFNSVDQPQHF.

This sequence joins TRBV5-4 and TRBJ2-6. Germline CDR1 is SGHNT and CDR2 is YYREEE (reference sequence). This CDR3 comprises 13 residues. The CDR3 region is CASSPIGANVLTF.

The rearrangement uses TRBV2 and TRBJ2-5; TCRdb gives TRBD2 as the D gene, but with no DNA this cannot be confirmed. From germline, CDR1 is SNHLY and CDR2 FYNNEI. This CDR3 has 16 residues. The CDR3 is CASSEVGGGGLETQYF.

The CDR3 sequence: CASSLLGYEQFF. V usage is TRBV11-2 and J usage is TRBJ2-1. The germline V gene encodes CDR1 SGHAT and CDR2 FQNNGV. There are 12 residues in the CDR3.

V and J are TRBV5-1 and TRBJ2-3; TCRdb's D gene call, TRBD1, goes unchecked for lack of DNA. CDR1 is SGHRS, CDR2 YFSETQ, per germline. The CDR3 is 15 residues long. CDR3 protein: CASSLQGPRTDTQYF.

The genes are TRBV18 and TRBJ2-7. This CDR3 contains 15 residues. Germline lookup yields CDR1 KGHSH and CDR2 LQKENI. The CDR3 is CASSPDQGTTYEQYF. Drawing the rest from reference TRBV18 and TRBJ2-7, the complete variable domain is NAGVMQNPRHLVRRRGQEARLRCSPMKGHSHVYWYRQLPEEGLKFMVYLQKENIIDESGMPKERFSAEFPKEGPSILRIQQVVRGDSAAYFCASSPDQGTTYEQYFGPGTRLTVT.

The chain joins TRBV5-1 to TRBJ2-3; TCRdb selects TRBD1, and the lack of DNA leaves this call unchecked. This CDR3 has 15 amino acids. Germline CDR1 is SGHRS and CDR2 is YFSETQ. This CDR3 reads CASSFFAGATDTQYF. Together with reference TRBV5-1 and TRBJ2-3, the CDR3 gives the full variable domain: KAGVTQTPRYLIKTRGQQVTLSCSPISGHRSVSWYQQTPGQGLQFLFEYFSETQRNKGNFPGRFSGRQFSNSRSEMNVSTLELGDSALYLCASSFFAGATDTQYFGPGTRLTVL.

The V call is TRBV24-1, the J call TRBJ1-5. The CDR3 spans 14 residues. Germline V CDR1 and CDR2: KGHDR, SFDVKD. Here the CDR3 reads CATSDRDSNQPQHF.

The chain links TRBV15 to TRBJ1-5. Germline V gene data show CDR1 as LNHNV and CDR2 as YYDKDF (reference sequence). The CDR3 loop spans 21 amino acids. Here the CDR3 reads CATSRDLLGRGSIYRNQPQHF.

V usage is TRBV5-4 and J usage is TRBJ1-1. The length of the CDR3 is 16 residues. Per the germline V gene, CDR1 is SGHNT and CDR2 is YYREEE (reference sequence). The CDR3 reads CASSPSRGEAWGEAFF. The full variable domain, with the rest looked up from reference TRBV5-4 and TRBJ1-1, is ETGVTQSPTHLIKTRGQQVTLRCSSQSGHNTVSWYQQALGQGPQFIFQYYREEENGRGNFPPRFSGLQFPNYSSELNVNALELDDSALYLCASSPSRGEAWGEAFFGQGTRLTVV.

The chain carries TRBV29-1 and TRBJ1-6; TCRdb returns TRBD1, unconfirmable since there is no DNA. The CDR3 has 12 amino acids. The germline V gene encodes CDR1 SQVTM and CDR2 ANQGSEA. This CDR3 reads CSVATGSSPLHF.

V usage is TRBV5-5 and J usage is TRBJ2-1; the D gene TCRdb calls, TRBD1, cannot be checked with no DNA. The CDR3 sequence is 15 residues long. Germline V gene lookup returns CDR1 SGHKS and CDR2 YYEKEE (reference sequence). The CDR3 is CASSLGAGGGNEQFF.

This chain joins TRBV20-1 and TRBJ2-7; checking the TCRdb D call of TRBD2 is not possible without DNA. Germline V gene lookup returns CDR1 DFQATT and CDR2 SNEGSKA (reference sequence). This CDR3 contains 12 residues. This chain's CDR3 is CSATGLTYEQYF.

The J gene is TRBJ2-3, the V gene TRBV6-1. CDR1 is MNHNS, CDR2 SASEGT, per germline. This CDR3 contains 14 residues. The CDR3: CASSRGSFADTQYF.

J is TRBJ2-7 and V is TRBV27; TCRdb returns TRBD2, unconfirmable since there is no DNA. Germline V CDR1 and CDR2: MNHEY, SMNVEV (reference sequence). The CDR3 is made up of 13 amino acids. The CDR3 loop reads CASNEAGGGEQYF.

The CDR3 loop is CAIGAGPFSSGANVLTF. J is TRBJ2-6 and V is TRBV28; TCRdb outputs TRBD1, but without DNA this stays unchecked. Germline CDR1 reads MDHEN; CDR2 reads SYDVKM. CDR3 length: 17 amino acids.

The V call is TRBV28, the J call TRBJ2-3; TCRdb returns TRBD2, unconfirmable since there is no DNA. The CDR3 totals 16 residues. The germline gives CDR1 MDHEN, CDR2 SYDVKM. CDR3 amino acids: CASSHERGALTDTQYF.

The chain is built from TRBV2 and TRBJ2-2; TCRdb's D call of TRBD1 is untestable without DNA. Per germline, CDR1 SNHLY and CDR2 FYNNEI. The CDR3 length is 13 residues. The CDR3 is CASSLRGDGELFF.

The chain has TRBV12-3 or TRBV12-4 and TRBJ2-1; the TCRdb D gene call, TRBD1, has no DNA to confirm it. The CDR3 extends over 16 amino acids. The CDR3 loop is CASSRTVGSTYNEQFF.